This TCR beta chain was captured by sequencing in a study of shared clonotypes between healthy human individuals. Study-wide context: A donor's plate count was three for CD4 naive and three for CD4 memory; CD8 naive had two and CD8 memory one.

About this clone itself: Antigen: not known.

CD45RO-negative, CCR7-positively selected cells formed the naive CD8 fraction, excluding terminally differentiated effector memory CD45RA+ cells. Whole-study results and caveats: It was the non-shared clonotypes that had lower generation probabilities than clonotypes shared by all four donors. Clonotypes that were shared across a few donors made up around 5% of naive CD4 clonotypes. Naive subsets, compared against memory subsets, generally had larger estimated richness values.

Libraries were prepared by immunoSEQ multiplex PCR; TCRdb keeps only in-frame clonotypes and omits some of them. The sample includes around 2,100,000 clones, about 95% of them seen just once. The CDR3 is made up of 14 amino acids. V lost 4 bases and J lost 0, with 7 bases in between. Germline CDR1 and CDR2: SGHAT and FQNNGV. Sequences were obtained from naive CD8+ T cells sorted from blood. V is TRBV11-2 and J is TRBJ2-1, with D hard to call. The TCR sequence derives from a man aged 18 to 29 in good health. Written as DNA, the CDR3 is TGTGCCAGCAGCTCCCCAGGCTCCTACAATGAGCAGTTCTTC. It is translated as CASSSPGSYNEQFF.